This T cell receptor (beta chain) was sequenced in a study of technical replicates of blood from a handful of donors. Assay used: immunoSEQ multiplex PCR; TCRdb lists only in-frame clones, some missing. The top ten hold 0.25% to 0.3% of the sample, which has 65,000 to 95,000 clones, nearly 98% seen once. The CDR3 runs to 16 residues. V trimming: 5 bases; J trimming: 6 bases; junction bases outside the gene matches: 8. The V gene's germline CDR1 is WNHNN and CDR2 SYGVQD (reference sequence). This TCR came from a human donor in good health. The rearrangement links TRBV10-1 to TRBJ2-1, with 12 nucleotides matching TRBD2. Sequenced material: T cells isolated from PBMCs. For the CDR3, the DNA is TGCGCCAGCAGTCGGTCCCCTAGCGGGAGGGCCAATGAGCAGTTCTTC. Protein sequence: CASSRSPSGRANEQFF.